This T cell receptor (beta chain) was sequenced in a study of early T cells in non-severe SARS-CoV-2 infection. On the study more broadly: From unsorted whole blood, bulk RNA was sequenced, and the chains remained unpaired. Whole-study results and caveats: Sequences matched to VDJdb favored anti-spike CD8 responses, while private and CD4 specificities were missed.

As concerns this clonotype: Its target is unknown.

The CDR3 length is 15 residues. V lost 4 bases, J lost 7 bases, and 7 bases stayed unmatched. CDR1 and CDR2 from the germline V gene are LNHDA and SQIVND (reference sequence). Each cDNA molecule carried a unique molecular identifier. MiXCR was run by TCRdb on the 5' RACE reads, yielding one entry per CDR3 protein. The repertoire holds 85,000 to 95,000 distinct CDR3 sequences, with roughly 14% as singletons. This receptor was obtained from an adult who was a healthcare worker with PCR-confirmed SARS-CoV-2 infection or an uninfected control (not recorded which). This chain links TRBV19 with TRBJ1-5; TRBD1 agrees at 10 bases. The source material was whole blood. CDR3: CASSSGTGDGQPQHF. The CDR3 coding sequence is TGTGCCAGTAGTAGCGGGACAGGGGACGGGCAGCCCCAGCATTTT.